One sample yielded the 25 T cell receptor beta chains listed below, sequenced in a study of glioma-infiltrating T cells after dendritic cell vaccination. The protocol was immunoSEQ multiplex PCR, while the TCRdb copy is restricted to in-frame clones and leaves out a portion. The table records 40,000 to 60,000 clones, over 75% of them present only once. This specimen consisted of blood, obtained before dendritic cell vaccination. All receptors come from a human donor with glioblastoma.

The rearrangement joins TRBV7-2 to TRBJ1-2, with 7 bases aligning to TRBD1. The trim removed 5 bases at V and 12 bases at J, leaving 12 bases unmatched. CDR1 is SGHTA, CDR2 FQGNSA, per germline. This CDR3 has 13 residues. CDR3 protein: CASSKTGDSGHTF. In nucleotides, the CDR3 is TGTGCCAGCAGCAAGACCGGGGACAGTGGGCACACCTTC.

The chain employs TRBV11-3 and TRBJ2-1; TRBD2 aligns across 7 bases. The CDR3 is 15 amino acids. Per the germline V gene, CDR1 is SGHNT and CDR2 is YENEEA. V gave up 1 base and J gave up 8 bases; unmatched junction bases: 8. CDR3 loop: CASSLASGGVDEQFF. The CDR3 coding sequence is TGTGCCAGCAGCTTAGCTAGCGGAGGGGTCGATGAGCAGTTCTTC.

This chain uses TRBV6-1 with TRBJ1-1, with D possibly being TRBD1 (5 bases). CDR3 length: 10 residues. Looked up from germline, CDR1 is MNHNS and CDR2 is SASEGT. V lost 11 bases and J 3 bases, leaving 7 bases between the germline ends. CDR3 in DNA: TGTGCCTGGGGGGACACTGAAGCTTTCTTT. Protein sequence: CAWGDTEAFF.

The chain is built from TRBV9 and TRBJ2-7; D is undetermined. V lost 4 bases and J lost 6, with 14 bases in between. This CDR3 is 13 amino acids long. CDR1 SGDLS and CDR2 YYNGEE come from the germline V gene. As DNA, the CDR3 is TGTGCCAGCAGCTTCTCCGCGGCATCCGAGCAGTACTTC. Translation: CASSFSAASEQYF.

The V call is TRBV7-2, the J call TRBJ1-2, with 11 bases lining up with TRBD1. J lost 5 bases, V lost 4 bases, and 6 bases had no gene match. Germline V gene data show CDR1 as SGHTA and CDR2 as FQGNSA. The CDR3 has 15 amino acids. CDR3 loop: CASSSGTGGSYGYTF. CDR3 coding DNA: TGTGCCAGCAGCTCCGGGACAGGGGGATCTTATGGCTACACCTTC.

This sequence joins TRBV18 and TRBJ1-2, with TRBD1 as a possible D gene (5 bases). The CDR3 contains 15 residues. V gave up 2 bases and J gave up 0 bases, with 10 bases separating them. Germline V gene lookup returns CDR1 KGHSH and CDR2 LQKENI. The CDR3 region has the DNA TGTGCCAGCTCACCAAGGAACAGGTCTAACTATGGCTACACCTTC. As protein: CASSPRNRSNYGYTF.

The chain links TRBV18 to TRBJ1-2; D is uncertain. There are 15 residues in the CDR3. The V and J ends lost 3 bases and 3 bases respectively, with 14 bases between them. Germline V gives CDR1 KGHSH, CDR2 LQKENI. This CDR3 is CASSPFAPGDYGYTF. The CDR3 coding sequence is TGTGCCAGCTCACCGTTTGCTCCCGGGGACTATGGCTACACCTTC.

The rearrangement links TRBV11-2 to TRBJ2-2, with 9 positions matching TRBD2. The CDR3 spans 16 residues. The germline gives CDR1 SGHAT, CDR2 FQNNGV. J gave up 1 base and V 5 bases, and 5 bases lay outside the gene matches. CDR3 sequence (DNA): TGTGCCAGCAGCCCAGGACTAGCGCTGAACACCGGGGAGCTGTTTTTT. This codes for CASSPGLALNTGELFF. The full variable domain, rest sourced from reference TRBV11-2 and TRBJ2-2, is EAGVAQSPRYKIIEKRQSVAFWCNPISGHATLYWYQQILGQGPKLLIQFQNNGVVDDSQLPKDRFSAERLKGVDSTLKIQPAKLEDSAVYLCASSPGLALNTGELFFGEGSRLTVL.

For the CDR3, the DNA is TGCGCCAGCAGCTCTGCAGGGGGCACTGAAGCTTTCTTT. It specifies CASSSAGGTEAFF. The rearrangement links TRBV5-1 to TRBJ1-1; 7 bases map to TRBD1. The V gene's germline CDR1 is SGHRS and CDR2 YFSETQ. V was pared by 3 bases and J by 4 bases, with 3 bases of the junction left unmatched. This CDR3 region has 13 residues.

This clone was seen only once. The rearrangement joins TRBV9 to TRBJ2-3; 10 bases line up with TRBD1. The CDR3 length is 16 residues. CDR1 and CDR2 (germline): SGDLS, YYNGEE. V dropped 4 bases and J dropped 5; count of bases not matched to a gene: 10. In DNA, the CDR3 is TGTGCCAGCAGCACCCGACAGGGGGCGTTTGAAGATACGCAGTATTTT. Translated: CASSTRQGAFEDTQYF.

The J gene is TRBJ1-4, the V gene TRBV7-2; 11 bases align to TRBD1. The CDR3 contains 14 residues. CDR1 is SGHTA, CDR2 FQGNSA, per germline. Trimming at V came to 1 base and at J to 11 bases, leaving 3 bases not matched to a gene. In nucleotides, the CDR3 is TGTGCCAGCAGCTTAGGGGGACAGGGGGGTAAACTGTTTTTT. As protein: CASSLGGQGGKLFF. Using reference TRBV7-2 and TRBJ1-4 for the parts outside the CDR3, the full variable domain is GAGVSQSPSNKVTEKGKDVELRCDPISGHTALYWYRQSLGQGLEFLIYFQGNSAPDKSGLPSDRFSAERTGGSVSTLTIQRTQQEDSAVYLCASSLGGQGGKLFFGSGTQLSVL.

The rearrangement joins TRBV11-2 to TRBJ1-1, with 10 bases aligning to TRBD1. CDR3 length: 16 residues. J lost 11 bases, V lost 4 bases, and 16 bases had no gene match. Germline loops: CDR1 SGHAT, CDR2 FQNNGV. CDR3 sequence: CASSSYPGDPGQGAFF. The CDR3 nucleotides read TGTGCCAGCAGCTCTTACCCAGGAGATCCGGGACAGGGGGCTTTCTTT.

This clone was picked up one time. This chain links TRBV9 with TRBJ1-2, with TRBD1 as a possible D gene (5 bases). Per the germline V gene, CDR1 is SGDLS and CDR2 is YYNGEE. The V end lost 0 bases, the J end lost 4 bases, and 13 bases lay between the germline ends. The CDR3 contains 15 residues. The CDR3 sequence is CASSVGRQGTYGYTF. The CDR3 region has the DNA TGTGCCAGCAGCGTAGGGCGTCAGGGCACCTATGGCTACACCTTC.

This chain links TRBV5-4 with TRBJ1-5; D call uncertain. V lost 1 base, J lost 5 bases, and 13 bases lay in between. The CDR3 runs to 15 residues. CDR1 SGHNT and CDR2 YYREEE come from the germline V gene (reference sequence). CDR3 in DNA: TGTGCCAGCAGCTTGACCTTTGGGCCTTATCAGCCCCAGCATTTT. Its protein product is CASSLTFGPYQPQHF.

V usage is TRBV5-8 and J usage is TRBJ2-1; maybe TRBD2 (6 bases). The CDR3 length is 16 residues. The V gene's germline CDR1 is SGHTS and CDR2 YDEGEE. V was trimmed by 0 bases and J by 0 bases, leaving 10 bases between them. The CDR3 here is CASSLGAGSSYNEQFF. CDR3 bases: TGTGCCAGCAGCTTGGGTGCGGGGAGCTCCTACAATGAGCAGTTCTTC. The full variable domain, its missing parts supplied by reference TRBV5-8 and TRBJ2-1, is EAGVTQSPTHLIKTRGQQATLRCSPISGHTSVYWYQQALGLGLQFLLWYDEGEERNRGNFPPRFSGRQFPNYSSELNVNALELEDSALYLCASSLGAGSSYNEQFFGPGTRLTVL.

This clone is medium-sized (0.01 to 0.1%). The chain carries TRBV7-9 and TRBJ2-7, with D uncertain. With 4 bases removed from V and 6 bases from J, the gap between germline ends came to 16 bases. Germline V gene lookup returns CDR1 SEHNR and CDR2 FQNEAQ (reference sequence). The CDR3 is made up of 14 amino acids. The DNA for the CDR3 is TGTGCCAGCAGCTCAGTTGCCATGTACCCCGAGCAGTACTTC. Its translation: CASSSVAMYPEQYF.

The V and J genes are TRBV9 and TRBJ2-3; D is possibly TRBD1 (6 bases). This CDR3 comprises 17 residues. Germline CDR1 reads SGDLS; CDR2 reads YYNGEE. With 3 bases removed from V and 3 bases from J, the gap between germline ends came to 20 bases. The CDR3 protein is CASSGLTGPFLTDTQYF. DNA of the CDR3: TGTGCCAGCAGCGGTCTGACAGGTCCCTTTCTGACAGATACGCAGTATTTT.

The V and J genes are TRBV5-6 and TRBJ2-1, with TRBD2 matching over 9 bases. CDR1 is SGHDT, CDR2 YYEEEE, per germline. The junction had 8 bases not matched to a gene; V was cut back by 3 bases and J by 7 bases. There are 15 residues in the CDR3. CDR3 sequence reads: CASSSWAGGMNEQFF. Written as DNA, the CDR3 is TGTGCCAGCAGCTCTTGGGCGGGAGGGATGAATGAGCAGTTCTTC.

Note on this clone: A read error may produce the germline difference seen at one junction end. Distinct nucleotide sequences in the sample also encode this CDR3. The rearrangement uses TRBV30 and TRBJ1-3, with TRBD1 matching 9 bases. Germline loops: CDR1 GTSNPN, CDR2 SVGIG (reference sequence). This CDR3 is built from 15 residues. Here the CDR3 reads CAWGTRTGAGNTIYF. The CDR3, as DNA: TGCGCCTGGGGAACCCGGACAGGGGCCGGAAACACCATATATTTT.

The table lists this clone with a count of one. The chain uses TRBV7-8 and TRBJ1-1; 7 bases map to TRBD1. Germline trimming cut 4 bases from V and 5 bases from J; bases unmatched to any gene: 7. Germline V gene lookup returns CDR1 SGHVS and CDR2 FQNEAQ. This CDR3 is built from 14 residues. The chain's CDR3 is CASSSEDRRTEAFF. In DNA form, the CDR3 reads TGTGCCAGCAGCTCCGAGGACAGGAGGACTGAAGCTTTCTTT.

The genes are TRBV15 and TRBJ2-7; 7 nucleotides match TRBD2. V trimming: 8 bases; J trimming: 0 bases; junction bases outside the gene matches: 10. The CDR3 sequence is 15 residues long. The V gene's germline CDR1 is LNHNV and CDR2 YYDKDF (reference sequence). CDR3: CATAVGTTSSYEQYF. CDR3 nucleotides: TGTGCCACCGCTGTAGGGACTACGAGCTCCTACGAGCAGTACTTC.

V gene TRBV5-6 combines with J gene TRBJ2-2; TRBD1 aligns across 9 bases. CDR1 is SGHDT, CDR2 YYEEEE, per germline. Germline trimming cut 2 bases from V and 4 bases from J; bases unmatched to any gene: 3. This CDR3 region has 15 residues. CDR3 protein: CASSLGDRATGELFF. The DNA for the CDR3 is TGTGCCAGCAGCTTAGGGGACAGGGCCACCGGGGAGCTGTTTTTT.

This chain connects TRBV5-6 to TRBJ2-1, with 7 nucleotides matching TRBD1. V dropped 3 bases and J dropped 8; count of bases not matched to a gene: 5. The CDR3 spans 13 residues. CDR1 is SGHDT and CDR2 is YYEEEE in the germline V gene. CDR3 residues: CASSSGTVDEQFF. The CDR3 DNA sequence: TGTGCCAGCAGCTCTGGGACAGTAGATGAGCAGTTCTTC.

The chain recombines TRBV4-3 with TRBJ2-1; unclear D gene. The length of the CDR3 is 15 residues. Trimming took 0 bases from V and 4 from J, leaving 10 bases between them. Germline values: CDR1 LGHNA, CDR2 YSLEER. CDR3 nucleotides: TGCGCCAGCAGCCAAGACCAAGCCTCTTACAATGAGCAGTTCTTC. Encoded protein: CASSQDQASYNEQFF.

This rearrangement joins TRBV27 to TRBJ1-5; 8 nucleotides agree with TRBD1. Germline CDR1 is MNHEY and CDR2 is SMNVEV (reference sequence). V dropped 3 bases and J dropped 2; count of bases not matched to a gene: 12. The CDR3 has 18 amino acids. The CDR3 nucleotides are TGTGCCAGCAGTTTCCGGACAGGGTTGGGATTAGGCAATCAGCCCCAGCATTTT. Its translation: CASSFRTGLGLGNQPQHF.